Shown below are 25 T cell receptor beta chains from a single sample sequenced in a study of regulatory and conventional T cells in RAG deficiency. Some clones are missing from TCRdb's copy, which holds only in-frame ones; the method was immunoSEQ multiplex PCR. The repertoire consists of fewer than 35,000 clones, with approximately 91% occurring once and the leading ten covering roughly 13%. In addition, the sample was reused for a study of regulatory T cells. That investigation notes: The primer mix had 52 TRBV and 13 TRBJ primers.

Sequences were obtained from CD8+ T cells sorted from blood. The receptors were sampled from a human donor in good health.

This rearrangement joins TRBV6-5 to TRBJ2-7, with TRBD1 identical over 10 bases. V lost 2 bases to trimming and J lost 3 bases; unmatched junction nucleotides: 1. This CDR3 is 14 amino acids long. Germline CDR1 and CDR2: MNHEY and SVGAGI. The DNA for the CDR3 is TGTGCCAGCAGTTACCGGGACAGGGGCTACGAGCAGTACTTC. Amino acid sequence: CASSYRDRGYEQYF.

J is TRBJ2-7 and V is TRBV6-1; the match to TRBD2 covers 10 bases. V lost 2 bases, J lost 7 bases, and 5 bases stayed unmatched. Germline V lookup: CDR1 MNHNS, CDR2 SASEGT. This CDR3 region has 14 residues. The CDR3 DNA reads TGTGCCAGCAGTGAAATGGTACTAGCGGGGGAGCAGTACTTC. Protein sequence: CASSEMVLAGEQYF.

This clone was observed once. The J gene is TRBJ2-5, the V gene TRBV27, with D maybe TRBD2 (5 bases). The end of the DNA fits TRBJ2-7 better, so the J call may be wrong. From germline, CDR1 is MNHEY and CDR2 SMNVEV (reference sequence). The CDR3 consists of 15 residues. This CDR3 reads CASSLSGRVSYEQYF. The CDR3 DNA is TGTGCCAGCAGTTTATCAGGGAGAGTATCCTACGAGCAGTACTTC.

The chain uses TRBV19 and TRBJ1-5; 7 bases are a match to TRBD1. The junction had 11 bases not matched to a gene; V was cut back by 4 bases and J by 2 bases. This CDR3 contains 17 residues. The germline V gene has CDR1 LNHDA and CDR2 SQIVND (reference sequence). The CDR3 loop reads CASSRPTGVGGNQPQHF. In DNA form, the CDR3 reads TGTGCCAGTAGTAGGCCTACAGGGGTGGGCGGCAATCAGCCCCAGCATTTT.

CDR3 nucleotides: TGTGCCAGCAGGGAGGGACAGGGGACCTACAATGAGCAGTTCTTC. This gives the protein CASREGQGTYNEQFF. The V call is TRBV6-1, the J call TRBJ2-1; 10 bases match TRBD1. The trim removed 6 bases at V and 2 bases at J, leaving 4 bases unmatched. Per the germline V gene, CDR1 is MNHNS and CDR2 is SASEGT. This CDR3 spans 15 amino acids.

The chain has TRBV29-1 and TRBJ2-5; D ambiguous. V was trimmed by 6 bases and J by 4 bases, leaving 9 bases between them. Per the germline V gene, CDR1 is SQVTM and CDR2 is ANQGSEA. This CDR3 comprises 11 residues. The CDR3 sequence: CSVTVGETQYF. The CDR3 nucleotides are TGCAGCGTGACGGTGGGAGAGACCCAGTACTTC.

This rearrangement joins TRBV9 to TRBJ1-2; D unclear. The CDR3 runs to 13 residues. Trimming stripped 1 base from V and 5 bases from J, with 9 bases between. Germline V gives CDR1 SGDLS, CDR2 YYNGEE. CDR3 amino acids: CASSVRSGYGYTF. CDR3 in DNA: TGTGCCAGCAGCGTAAGGTCCGGGTATGGCTACACCTTC. Supplemented by reference TRBV9 and TRBJ1-2, the full variable domain reads DSGVTQTPKHLITATGQRVTLRCSPRSGDLSVYWYQQSLDQGLQFLIQYYNGEERAKGNILERFSAQQFPDLHSELNLSSLELGDSALYFCASSVRSGYGYTFGSGTRLTVV.

The DNA for the CDR3 is TGTGCCAGCAGTTCCCTAGGGGGAGCGGGGGGGCCGAATGAGCAGTTCTTC. It is translated as CASSSLGGAGGPNEQFF. This sequence joins TRBV27 and TRBJ2-1; 10 bases are shared with TRBD2. This CDR3 comprises 17 residues. With V trimmed by 4 bases and J by 7 bases, 13 bases remained unmatched. In germline, CDR1 is MNHEY, CDR2 SMNVEV (reference sequence).

The gene calls are TRBV25-1 and TRBJ2-7; D is undetermined. The germline gives CDR1 MGHDK, CDR2 SYGVNS. CDR3 length: 13 amino acids. Trimming shortened V by 5 bases and J by 3 bases, and 11 bases separated the two germline ends. In nucleotides, the CDR3 is TGTGCCAGCAGTCCGCAGGTTGGCTACGAGCAGTACTTC. It specifies CASSPQVGYEQYF.

The V and J genes are TRBV2 and TRBJ1-1; no clear D. The CDR3 consists of 13 residues. The V gene's germline CDR1 is SNHLY and CDR2 FYNNEI. The V and J ends lost 6 bases and 5 bases respectively, with 13 bases between them. CDR3 DNA: TGTGCCAGCAGCCCCTCTGCCTCTACTGAAGCTTTCTTT. Amino acid sequence: CASSPSASTEAFF.

The chain employs TRBV15 and TRBJ1-5; D is undetermined. The CDR3 spans 13 residues. CDR1 LNHNV and CDR2 YYDKDF come from the germline V gene (reference sequence). V was clipped by 0 bases and J by 6 bases, with 6 bases between them. The CDR3 DNA sequence: TGTGCCACCAGCAGAGATCGTAGTCAGCCCCAGCATTTT. Its translation is CATSRDRSQPQHF.

The chain has TRBV30 and TRBJ2-7, with 7 nucleotides matching TRBD1. Trimming cost V 5 bases and J 2 bases; bases outside gene matches: 3. Germline V gene lookup returns CDR1 GTSNPN and CDR2 SVGIG (reference sequence). There are 12 residues in the CDR3. This chain's CDR3 is CAWSQGTYEQYF. DNA of the CDR3: TGTGCCTGGTCACAGGGGACCTACGAGCAGTACTTC. Combining the CDR3 with reference TRBV30 and TRBJ2-7 gives the whole variable domain SQTIHQWPATLVQPVGSPLSLECTVEGTSNPNLYWYRQAAGRGLQLLFYSVGIGQISSEVPQNLSASRPQDRQFILSSKKLLLSDSGFYLCAWSQGTYEQYFGPGTRLTVT.

The chain couples TRBV6-1 to TRBJ2-7, with D perhaps matching TRBD1 (6 bases). CDR1 and CDR2 from the germline V gene are MNHNS and SASEGT. CDR3 length: 14 residues. Deletions cut 7 bases from V and 6 bases from J, with 19 bases between. This chain's CDR3 is CASIRDTRGSEQYF. CDR3 DNA sequence: TGTGCCAGCATTAGGGACACGAGGGGATCCGAGCAGTACTTC.

This chain joins TRBV2 and TRBJ2-1; TRBD2 matches 9 bases. The CDR3 runs 14 residues. J lost 2 bases, V lost 7 bases, and 3 bases had no gene match. Germline CDR1 reads SNHLY; CDR2 reads FYNNEI. This chain's CDR3 is CASKGGGAYNEQFF. The CDR3 DNA sequence: TGTGCCAGCAAGGGCGGGGGGGCCTACAATGAGCAGTTCTTC.

The rearrangement uses TRBV30 and TRBJ2-2; unclear D gene. In germline, CDR1 is GTSNPN, CDR2 SVGIG (reference sequence). V lost 4 bases, J lost 8 bases, and 17 bases lay in between. The CDR3 is 14 residues long. Here the CDR3 DNA reads TGTGCCTGGACCCGCCAGAGCTTTCTGGGGGAGCTGTTTTTT. Translation gives CAWTRQSFLGELFF. Drawing the rest from reference TRBV30 and TRBJ2-2, the complete variable domain is SQTIHQWPATLVQPVGSPLSLECTVEGTSNPNLYWYRQAAGRGLQLLFYSVGIGQISSEVPQNLSASRPQDRQFILSSKKLLLSDSGFYLCAWTRQSFLGELFFGEGSRLTVL.

V and J are TRBV5-1 and TRBJ2-3; D gene uncertain. Trimming removed 3 bases from V and 0 bases from J, with 11 bases in between. Germline CDR1 is SGHRS and CDR2 is YFSETQ. The CDR3 loop spans 15 amino acids. The CDR3 nucleotides are TGCGCCAGCAGCTGGTCCCTGGACAGCACAGATACGCAGTATTTT. It translates to CASSWSLDSTDTQYF.

The chain recombines TRBV4-1 with TRBJ2-5; TRBD2 agrees at 12 bases. The J call may not be correct, given that the DNA end is closer to TRBJ2-7. CDR3 size: 18 residues. Germline CDR1 is MGHRA and CDR2 is YSYEKL. CDR3 coding DNA: TGCGCCAGCAGCCCCCAGGCTAGCGGGGGGGCCTTAGTTCTCGAGCAGTACTTC. Protein: CASSPQASGGALVLEQYF.

This chain connects TRBV6-5 to TRBJ1-5; tentatively, D is TRBD1 (5 bases). Germline CDR1 and CDR2: MNHEY and SVGAGI. This CDR3 region has 14 residues. Trimming cost V 2 bases and J 5 bases, with 10 bases left between them. The DNA of the CDR3 is TGTGCCAGCAGTTACGGTGGGGGGGATCAGCCCCAGCATTTT. Its translation is CASSYGGGDQPQHF.

There are a few counts of this clone. The rearrangement uses TRBV7-9 and TRBJ2-1; 7 positions agree with TRBD2. This CDR3 is built from 15 residues. Unmatched junction bases numbered 7, after V lost 1 base and J lost 7 bases. Germline V gene data show CDR1 as SEHNR and CDR2 as FQNEAQ (reference sequence). CDR3 amino acids: CASSLEGRGVNEQFF. As DNA, the CDR3 is TGTGCCAGCAGCTTAGAAGGTCGGGGGGTTAATGAGCAGTTCTTC. The full variable domain, with the rest looked up from reference TRBV7-9 and TRBJ2-1, is DTGVSQNPRHKITKRGQNVTFRCDPISEHNRLYWYRQTLGQGPEFLTYFQNEAQLEKSRLLSDRFSAERPKGSFSTLEIQRTEQGDSAMYLCASSLEGRGVNEQFFGPGTRLTVL.

The chain has TRBV18 and TRBJ1-1; 8 positions match TRBD1. V lost 6 bases, J lost 4 bases, and 7 bases stayed unmatched. Germline CDR1 reads KGHSH; CDR2 reads LQKENI. This CDR3 spans 14 amino acids. The CDR3 bases are TGTGCCAGCTCCCAGGACAGGGTTGGCACTGAAGCTTTCTTT. Its translation is CASSQDRVGTEAFF.

The chain links TRBV2 to TRBJ1-1, with D perhaps matching TRBD1 (6 bases). V was shortened by 6 bases and J by 5 bases, with 16 bases between the two germline ends. The CDR3 loop spans 14 amino acids. The germline CDR1 and CDR2 sequences are SNHLY and FYNNEI. CDR3 bases: TGTGCCAGCAGGGTTCAGGGGCCGTCAACTGAAGCTTTCTTT. Its protein is CASRVQGPSTEAFF.

The chain recombines TRBV6-5 with TRBJ1-3, with 7 bases lining up with TRBD1. CDR3 length: 13 amino acids. Germline lookup yields CDR1 MNHEY and CDR2 SVGAGI. CDR3 sequence (DNA): TGTGCTAGCCGACAGGGTTTGGGGAACACCATATATTTT. Its protein product is CASRQGLGNTIYF.

This sequence joins TRBV4-1 and TRBJ1-3, with D perhaps TRBD1 (6 bases). The CDR3 is 21 amino acids. V lost 0 bases, J lost 0 bases, and 24 bases lay in between. Germline CDR1 MGHRA, CDR2 YSYEKL. CDR3 sequence (DNA): TGCGCCAGCAGCCAAGATCGGTTAGGCCGCCAGGGGCCCCGCTCTGGAAACACCATATATTTT. This translates into CASSQDRLGRQGPRSGNTIYF.

This sequence joins TRBV11-2 and TRBJ1-1; no clear D. Between the trimmed V and J ends, which lost 2 bases and 5 bases, there was a span of 15 bases. The CDR3 runs to 15 residues. Germline V gives CDR1 SGHAT, CDR2 FQNNGV. The CDR3 bases are TGTGCCAGCAGCTTACGGGCGGTAAGGGCGACTGAAGCTTTCTTT. Amino acid sequence: CASSLRAVRATEAFF.

A word on this clone: Mismatch with germline at one junction end may stem from a read error. This specimen includes other DNA sequences encoding the same CDR3. CDR3 in DNA: TGTGCCAGCAGTCAAGATGTTGCGGGGGGTTCCTATAATTCACCCCTCCACTTT. Translation: CASSQDVAGGSYNSPLHF. The rearrangement joins TRBV4-2 to TRBJ1-6; tentative D call: TRBD1 (5 bases). The length of the CDR3 is 18 residues. Germline CDR1 and CDR2: LGHNA and YNFKEQ.